This T cell receptor (beta chain) was identified during a study of cytomegalovirus exposure and HLA in healthy donors. About this clone: The target antigen is unknown.

Points from the study as a whole: Several top significant clusters appeared, in a later analysis, to be linked to common viral pathogens.

Trimming pared 3 bases from V and 5 bases from J, leaving 16 bases between. CDR1 and CDR2 from the germline V gene are SEHNR and FQNEAQ (reference sequence). CDR3 length: 15 residues. Vbeta (60) and Jbeta (13) primers were used in the PCR. Profiling relied on immunoSEQ multiplex PCR, and the TCRdb table lists in-frame clones only, not all of them. The sample contains some 130,000 clones, roughly four fifths of which appear only once. Sample: PBMCs. V is TRBV7-9 and J is TRBJ2-5; the D gene is possibly TRBD2 (6 bases). The sequence derives from a male donor in good health and CMV-seropositive. CDR3: CASSLAEGGWETQYF. CDR3 nucleotide sequence: TGTGCCAGCAGCTTGGCGGAGGGCGGTTGGGAGACCCAGTACTTC. The entire variable domain, with the rest obtained from reference TRBV7-9 and TRBJ2-5, is as follows: DTGVSQNPRHKITKRGQNVTFRCDPISEHNRLYWYRQTLGQGPEFLTYFQNEAQLEKSRLLSDRFSAERPKGSFSTLEIQRTEQGDSAMYLCASSLAEGGWETQYFGPGTRLLVL.